This T cell receptor beta chain was recovered during a study of early T cells in non-severe SARS-CoV-2 infection. General study results and limits: Sequences matched to VDJdb favored anti-spike CD8 responses, while private and CD4 specificities were missed.

The V gene's germline CDR1 is SGHRS and CDR2 YFSETQ. V gave up 0 bases and J gave up 3 bases; unmatched junction bases: 15. The CDR3 is 21 residues long. This clonotype has more than one count but fewer than ten. The antigen is not known. TCRdb processed the 5' RACE reads anew with MiXCR; each CDR3 protein has one entry. Of fewer than 110,000 distinct CDR3 sequences listed, 11% are singletons. The sequence was collected from an adult who was a healthcare worker with PCR-confirmed SARS-CoV-2 infection or an uninfected control (not recorded which). Input material: whole blood. J is TRBJ2-6 and V is TRBV5-1, with 10 bases lining up with TRBD2. The DNA of the CDR3 is TGCGCCAGCAGCTTGGAAGGGGCCAGCGGGAGGGCCAGTTTTGGGGCCAACGTCCTGACTTTC. This encodes CASSLEGASGRASFGANVLTF.